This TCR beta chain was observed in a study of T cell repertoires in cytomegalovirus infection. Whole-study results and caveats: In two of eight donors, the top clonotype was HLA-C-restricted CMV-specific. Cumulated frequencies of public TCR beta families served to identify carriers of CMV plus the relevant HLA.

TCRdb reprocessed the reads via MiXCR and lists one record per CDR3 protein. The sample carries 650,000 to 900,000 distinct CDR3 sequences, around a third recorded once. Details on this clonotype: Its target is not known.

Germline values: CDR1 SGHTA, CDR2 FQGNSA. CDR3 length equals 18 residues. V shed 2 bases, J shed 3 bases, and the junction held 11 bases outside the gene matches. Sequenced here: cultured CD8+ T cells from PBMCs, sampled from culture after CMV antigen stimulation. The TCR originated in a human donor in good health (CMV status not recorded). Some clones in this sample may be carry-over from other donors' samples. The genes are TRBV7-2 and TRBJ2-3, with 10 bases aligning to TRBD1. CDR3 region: CASSLFWGGTGETDTQYF. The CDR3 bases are TGTGCCAGCAGCTTATTTTGGGGGGGGACAGGGGAGACAGATACGCAGTATTTT.